The rows below give T cell receptor beta chains drawn from one sample of a study of blood T cell repertoires in COVID-19. Repertoires were generated with immunoSEQ multiplex PCR, while TCRdb's copy carries only in-frame clones and drops some. Of 250,000 or so clones in the sample, less than 90% are singletons; the top ten hold 4% to 4.5%. Sequencing was carried out using peripheral blood. These receptors were obtained from a man in his fifties or sixties with acute or convalescent COVID-19. CDR3s include the opening cysteine and the closing phenylalanine or tryptophan. A D gene is named only where the DNA matches it firmly. Clone size appears in some rows only: once, few, many, or a class for an expanded clone.

TRBJ1-1 TRBV7-3 . . CASSPQGRKEAFF TGTGCCAGCAGCCCACAGGGACGAAAAGAAGCTTTCTTT
TRBJ2-2 TRBV20-1 . . CSASLTNTGELFF TGCAGTGCTAGTCTAACGAACACCGGGGAGCTGTTTTTT
TRBJ2-7 TRBV28 . TRBD1 CASSLEGATGDEQYF TGTGCCAGCAGTTTAGAGGGGGCGACAGGCGACGAGCAGTACTTC
TRBJ2-3 TRBV4-1 . TRBD2 CASSPGLASTDTQYF TGCGCCAGCAGCCCGGGACTAGCAAGTACAGATACGCAGTATTTT
TRBJ1-1 TRBV6-5 . . CASSHRGGPEAFF TGTGCCAGCAGCCACCGCGGGGGTCCCGAAGCTTTCTTT
TRBJ1-1 TRBV6-6 . TRBD1 CASSYSRTGSREAFF TGTGCCAGCAGTTACTCGAGGACAGGGTCTCGAGAAGCTTTCTTT
TRBJ2-7 TRBV18 once TRBD2 CASLVGGTSGEQYF TGTGCCAGCTTGGTTGGCGGGACTAGCGGCGAGCAGTACTTC
TRBJ2-7 TRBV19 . TRBD2 CASSAGTGGIQYEQYF TGTGCCAGTAGTGCCGGGACGGGGGGGATTCAATACGAGCAGTACTTC
TRBJ1-5 TRBV5-1 . TRBD1 CASSWGQGSNQPQHF TGCGCCAGCAGCTGGGGACAGGGTAGCAATCAGCCCCAGCATTTT
TRBJ1-2 TRBV3-1/TRBV3-2 few . CASSQDLVGQSHGYTF TGTGCCAGCAGCCAAGATTTGGTCGGACAGTCCCATGGCTACACCTTC
TRBJ2-3 TRBV7-9 . . CASSSGAEDTQYF TGTGCCAGCAGCTCAGGGGCAGAAGATACGCAGTATTTT
TRBJ1-1 TRBV23-1 . . CASSQSLTKECAFF TGCGCCAGCAGTCAATCTCTAACTAAGGAGTGTGCTTTCTTT
TRBJ2-3 TRBV28 few TRBD2 CASSSLTSGRSSTDTQYF TGTGCCAGCAGTTCCCTGACTAGCGGGAGGTCCAGCACAGATACGCAGTATTTT
TRBJ1-1 TRBV10-1 . . CASSEGGNTEAFF TGCGCCAGCAGTGAGGGCGGGAACACTGAAGCTTTCTTT
TRBJ2-1 TRBV29-1 . TRBD2 CSVGGGTSGYNEQFF TGCAGCGTTGGGGGTGGGACTAGCGGTTACAATGAGCAGTTCTTC
TRBJ2-7 TRBV6-5 . . CASRMGSSYEQYF TGTGCCAGCAGAATGGGCAGCTCCTACGAGCAGTACTTC
TRBJ1-5 TRBV4-1 . TRBD1 CASSQEGTGVSYQPQHF TGCGCCAGCAGCCAAGAAGGGACAGGGGTTTCTTATCAGCCCCAGCATTTT
TRBJ2-7 TRBV4-1 . . CASSLTTSYEQYF TGCGCCAGCAGCCTTACTACTAGCTACGAGCAGTACTTC
TRBJ2-7 TRBV28 . TRBD2 CASSFDELAGGSNEQYF TGTGCCAGCAGTTTCGACGAACTAGCGGGGGGTTCGAACGAGCAGTACTTC
TRBJ1-5 TRBV2 . TRBD1 CASRNDRGHQPQHF TGTGCCAGCAGAAACGACAGGGGACACCAGCCCCAGCATTTT
TRBJ2-4 TRBV7-9 . . CASSLVVGAAKNIQYF TGTGCCAGCAGCTTAGTGGTAGGAGCAGCCAAAAACATTCAGTACTTC
TRBJ1-3 TRBV19 once TRBD1 CASSIGQGPGNTIYF TGTGCCAGTAGCATTGGACAGGGCCCTGGAAACACCATATATTTT
TRBJ1-1 TRBV18 . . CASSPPSGEGTEAFF TGTGCCAGCTCACCACCGTCAGGGGAGGGCACTGAAGCTTTCTTT
TRBJ1-6 TRBV5-4 once TRBD1 CASSPRTGWGNSPLHF TGTGCCAGCAGCCCAAGGACAGGATGGGGGAATTCACCCCTCCACTTT